These 5 T cell receptor beta chains were all obtained from the same sample, sequenced in a study of T cells in Graves' hyperthyroidism and ophthalmopathy. Authors of the study amplified TCR beta CDR3 regions from RNA transcripts. An initial round of RT-PCR targeting the TCR CDR3 relied on the HTBI primer set. TCRdb fed the multiplex PCR reads into MiXCR, producing one record per CDR3 protein. The data hold 530,000 or so distinct CDR3 sequences, with 46% observed a single time. The specimen was peripheral blood or thyroid tissue (not recorded which). The receptors here all came from a woman between 18 and 30 years old with Graves' hyperthyroidism.

This clonotype was found many times. V gene TRBV7-2 combines with J gene TRBJ2-7; possible D gene TRBD1, 7 bases. The germline CDR1 and CDR2 sequences are SGHTA and FQGNSA. CDR3 length equals 15 residues. Between the trimmed V and J ends, which lost 2 bases and 2 bases, there was a span of 13 bases. CDR3 nucleotides: TGTGCCAGCAGCTTACCAGGGGGGAAAACCTACGAGCAGTACTTC. It specifies CASSLPGGKTYEQYF.

The chain has TRBV12-3 or TRBV12-4 and TRBJ2-3; D is possibly TRBD1 (6 bases). The CDR3 is made up of 15 amino acids. The germline V and J ends were trimmed by 3 bases and 1 base, with 11 bases remaining between them. The chain's CDR3 is CASSFWPGGTDTQYF. The CDR3 nucleotides read TGTGCCAGCAGTTTTTGGCCAGGGGGCACAGATACGCAGTATTTT.

The genes are TRBV10-3 and TRBJ1-2, with 9 bases fitting TRBD1. CDR3 length: 13 residues. Germline V gives CDR1 ENHRY, CDR2 SYGVKD. V was clipped by 7 bases and J by 8 bases; unmatched bases: 8. The CDR3 nucleotides read TGTGCCATCACGTGGGGACAGGGATGGGGCTACACCTTC. Its protein is CAITWGQGWGYTF.

This chain uses TRBV19 with TRBJ2-6; D might be TRBD2 (6 bases). V was shortened by 7 bases and J by 3 bases, with 10 bases between the two germline ends. In germline, CDR1 is LNHDA, CDR2 SQIVND (reference sequence). The CDR3 runs to 14 residues. The CDR3 coding sequence is TGTGCCAGTAAGGAGGGCTTTGGGGCCAACGTCCTGACTTTC. Amino acid sequence: CASKEGFGANVLTF.

V is TRBV30 and J is TRBJ2-7; the match to TRBD1 covers 9 bases. The ends lost 4 bases at V and 2 bases at J; junction bases unmatched: 9. Germline assignment: CDR1 GTSNPN and CDR2 SVGIG (reference sequence). The CDR3 runs 15 residues. The CDR3 DNA is TGTGCCTGGAACACCGGACAGGGGAGAACCTACGAGCAGTACTTC. Protein: CAWNTGQGRTYEQYF.